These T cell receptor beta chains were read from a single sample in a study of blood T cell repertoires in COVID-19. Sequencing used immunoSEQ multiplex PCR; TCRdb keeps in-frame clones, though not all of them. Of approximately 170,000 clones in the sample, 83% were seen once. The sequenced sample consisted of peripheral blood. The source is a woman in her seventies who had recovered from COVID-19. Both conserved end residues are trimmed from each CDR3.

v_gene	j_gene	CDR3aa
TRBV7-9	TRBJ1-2	ASTPGGGNYGYT
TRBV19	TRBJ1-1	ASRPLGQGNTEAF
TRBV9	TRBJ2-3	ASSVGPGDTDTQY
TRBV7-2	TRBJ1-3	ASSSHRSSGNTIY
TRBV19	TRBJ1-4	ATSRGQAAEKLF
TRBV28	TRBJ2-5	ASSPTVETQY
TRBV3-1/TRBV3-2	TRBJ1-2	ASSPHPGGYGYT
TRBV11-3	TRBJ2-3	ASSLGDRVGDTQY
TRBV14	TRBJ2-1	ASSQTGTATYNEQF
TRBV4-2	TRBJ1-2	ASSQHRENYGYT
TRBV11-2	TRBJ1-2	ASRRGGYGYT
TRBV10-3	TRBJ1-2	AIRDGPQDNGYT
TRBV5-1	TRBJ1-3	ASSLGGLTSGNTIY
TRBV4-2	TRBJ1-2	ASSQDRVGYGYT
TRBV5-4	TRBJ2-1	ASTRGSGPGGNEQF
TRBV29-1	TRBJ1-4	SVDSNEKLF
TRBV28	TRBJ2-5	ASSFPLRTQY
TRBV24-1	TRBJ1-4	ATSDPPTNEKLF
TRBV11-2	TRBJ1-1	ASSAGGGLGTEAF
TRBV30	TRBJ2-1	AWSGTSGYNEQF
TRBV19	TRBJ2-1	ASSPPGQGSYNEQF
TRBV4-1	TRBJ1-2	ASSQQGDYGYT
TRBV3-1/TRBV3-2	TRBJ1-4	ASSHGGFANEKLF